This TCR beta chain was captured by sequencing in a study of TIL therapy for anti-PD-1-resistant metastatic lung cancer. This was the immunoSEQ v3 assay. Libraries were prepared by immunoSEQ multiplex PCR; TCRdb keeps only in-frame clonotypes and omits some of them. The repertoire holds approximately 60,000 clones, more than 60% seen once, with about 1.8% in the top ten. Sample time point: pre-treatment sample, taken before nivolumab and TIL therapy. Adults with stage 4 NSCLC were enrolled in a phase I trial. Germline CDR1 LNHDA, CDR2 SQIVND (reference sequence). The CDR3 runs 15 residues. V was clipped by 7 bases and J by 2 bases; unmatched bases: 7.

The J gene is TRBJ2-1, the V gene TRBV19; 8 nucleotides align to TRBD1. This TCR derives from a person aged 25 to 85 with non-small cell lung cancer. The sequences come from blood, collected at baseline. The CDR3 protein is CASKKTGAPYNEQFF. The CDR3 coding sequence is TGTGCCAGTAAAAAGACAGGGGCCCCCTACAATGAGCAGTTCTTC.